This T cell receptor (beta chain) was found in a study of blood T cell repertoires in COVID-19 (dated by TCRdb to about 2020). In terms of the full investigation: Samples from collaborators originated in the United States, Italy and Spain and spanned both the acute and convalescent phases of COVID-19. Subjects who had been exposed to COVID-19, were actively infected with it, or had recovered from it provided the deeply sampled blood TCRbeta repertoires that made up the dataset. The prospective study material was composed of cDNA or gDNA derived from T cells, B-cell-depleted T cells, or PBMCs. Nearly every sample came with metadata listing a de-identified subject ID, COVID-19 status, age in years and sex. Where available, HLA class I and class II types were taken from metadata supplied by the sample provider and were not determined by assay-based typing. Samples came from the ongoing ImmuneRACE study (first 160 participants) plus 1,254 subjects from 6 global collaborators. The repertoires were released in a freely available public database meant as a resource for research on the immune response to SARS-CoV-2. The research as a whole found: Clinical and demographic metadata were provided uncurated, with the amount varying by source and participant.

At the junction V is shortened by 2 bases and J by 0 bases, with 15 bases in between. Looking up the germline V gene yields CDR1 SGHDT and CDR2 YYEEEE. Its CDR3 holds 17 amino acids, cysteine through phenylalanine. CDR3 DNA is the only sequence kept; it has 51 bases, read in frame from the first base. The immunoSEQ Assay, a bias-controlled multiplex PCR, was used to amplify TCRbeta CDR3 regions from genomic DNA. Per the original workflow: The number of nucleated cells in each sample was estimated from the amplification of reference gene primers within the assay. Sequence reads were collapsed and filtered to measure the absolute abundance of every unique TCRbeta CDR3 rearrangement. For each sample, productive Simpson clonality was calculated as the square root of Simpson's diversity index over productive rearrangements. TCRdb holds this immuneACCESS table with in-frame rearrangements only. Some clones are missing; in checked studies, unresolved V genes explain under half, and the rest has no known cause. V, J and clone size are those of that table, while D and trimming were read from the DNA. The sample table lists about 120,000 clones, approximately 88% of them with a count of one. Jointly, the top ten make up about 0.8% of the sample.

Collaborating institutions collected whole blood in K2EDTA tubes following their own protocols. For TCRbeta analysis, collaborators shipped samples in one of three forms: frozen whole blood, isolated PBMCs, or DNA extracted from either of those sample types. This clone occurred once. This receptor's antigen is unknown. One base away there is no much larger clone; base qualities are not given. The sequence links TRBV5-6 to TRBJ1-3; TRBD1 could be the D gene, as 5 bases match. The TCR sequence derives from a woman between 70 and 85 years old with acute or convalescent COVID-19. The source material was peripheral blood. DNA sequence: TGTGCCAGCAGCTTCCAGGGCCCCACATCCTCTGGAAACACCATATATTTT. Its product reads: CASSFQGPTSSGNTIYF. When the CDR3 is completed using the reference TRBV5-6 and TRBJ1-3 genes on either side, the full variable domain is DAGVTQSPTHLIKTRGQQVTLRCSPKSGHDTVSWYQQALGQGPQFIFQYYEEEERQRGNFPDRFSGHQFPNYSSELNVNALLLGDSALYLCASSFQGPTSSGNTIYFGEGSWLTVV.